The 11 T cell receptor beta chains below come from one sample, sequenced in a study of somatic mutations in cytotoxic T cells in rheumatoid arthritis. TCRdb keeps only in-frame clones here, not all; method: immunoSEQ multiplex PCR. The table includes 21,000 or so clones, roughly 80% detected once. Specimen: CD8+ T cells sorted from blood. These receptors were taken from an adult with rheumatoid arthritis.

The chain recombines TRBV27 with TRBJ2-1; D gene ambiguous. Germline CDR1 and CDR2: MNHEY and SMNVEV (reference sequence). CDR3 length: 14 residues. With 8 bases removed from V and 5 bases from J, the gap between germline ends came to 16 bases. The DNA of the CDR3 is TGTGCCAGCCGCGACTTAGATGATAACAATGAGCAGTTCTTC. Amino acids: CASRDLDDNNEQFF.

The rearrangement joins TRBV5-4 to TRBJ1-6; D not resolved. Trimming pared 4 bases from V and 13 bases from J, leaving 12 bases between. This CDR3 spans 12 amino acids. CDR1 SGHNT and CDR2 YYREEE come from the germline V gene (reference sequence). CDR3 sequence (DNA): TGTGCCAGCAGCCGGGCATTTGGGCCCCTCCACTTT. Translation: CASSRAFGPLHF. The complete variable domain, with remaining parts taken from reference TRBV5-4 and TRBJ1-6, reads ETGVTQSPTHLIKTRGQQVTLRCSSQSGHNTVSWYQQALGQGPQFIFQYYREEENGRGNFPPRFSGLQFPNYSSELNVNALELDDSALYLCASSRAFGPLHFGNGTRLTVT.

This chain joins TRBV6-1 and TRBJ1-1, with 10 nucleotides matching TRBD1. Germline V gene sequence: CDR1 MNHNS, CDR2 SASEGT. CDR3 size: 16 residues. Trimming took 3 bases from V and 6 from J; bases not matched to a gene: 10. In nucleotides, the CDR3 is TGTGCCAGCAGTGATGGGACAGGGGAGCGGTTCCCTGAAGCTTTCTTT. Translating gives CASSDGTGERFPEAFF.

V and J are TRBV7-6 and TRBJ2-3; the D gene is possibly TRBD2 (6 bases). CDR1 SGHVS and CDR2 FNYEAQ come from the germline V gene. V lost 5 bases, J lost 5 bases, and 14 bases lay in between. The CDR3 length is 14 residues. The CDR3 nucleotides read TGTGCCAGCAGCCCAGGACTAAGTGGAGATACGCAGTATTTT. It is translated as CASSPGLSGDTQYF. The whole variable domain, remainder taken from reference TRBV7-6 and TRBJ2-3, is GAGVSQSPRYKVTKRGQDVALRCDPISGHVSLYWYRQALGQGPEFLTYFNYEAQQDKSGLPNDRFSAERPEGSISTLTIQRTEQRDSAMYRCASSPGLSGDTQYFGPGTRLTVL.

This chain joins TRBV2 and TRBJ2-5; TRBD2 might be the D (6 bases). The J call may be wrong; the DNA end is better matched by TRBJ2-7. The CDR3 has 15 residues. Germline CDR1 is SNHLY and CDR2 is FYNNEI. CDR3 bases: TGTGCCAGCAGTGCCCCGGGAGAGGCAGGCTACGAGCAGTACTTC. Translating gives CASSAPGEAGYEQYF.

The rearrangement links TRBV7-6 to TRBJ2-7; tentatively, D is TRBD1 (5 bases). CDR3 length: 14 residues. In germline, CDR1 is SGHVS, CDR2 FNYEAQ. The V end lost 1 base, the J end lost 7 bases, and 14 bases lay between the germline ends. The CDR3, as DNA: TGTGCCAGCAGCTTAGACGACAGCCTGAAGGAGCAGTACTTC. It yields the protein CASSLDDSLKEQYF.

This chain uses TRBV6-1 with TRBJ1-5, with a possible D match to TRBD1 (5 bases). Trimming shortened V by 4 bases and J by 7 bases, and 11 bases separated the two germline ends. The germline V gene has CDR1 MNHNS and CDR2 SASEGT. There are 13 residues in the CDR3. In DNA, the CDR3 is TGTGCCAGCAGTGCAGGGATTGAGCAGCCCCAGCATTTT. Translating it yields CASSAGIEQPQHF.

The chain joins TRBV9 to TRBJ2-3; TRBD1 matches 9 bases. Trimming removed 4 bases from V and 3 bases from J; junction bases left unmatched: 9. The CDR3 length is 16 residues. Germline lookup yields CDR1 SGDLS and CDR2 YYNGEE. CDR3 sequence reads: CASSQTGGGWTDTQYF. DNA of the CDR3: TGTGCCAGCAGCCAGACAGGGGGAGGTTGGACAGATACGCAGTATTTT.

The chain carries TRBV19 and TRBJ2-5, with 9 positions matching TRBD1. The CDR3 loop spans 14 amino acids. Looked up from germline, CDR1 is LNHDA and CDR2 is SQIVND (reference sequence). J gave up 5 bases and V 4 bases, and 5 bases lay outside the gene matches. The CDR3 DNA reads TGTGCCAGTAGTACGGGACAGGGTGCGGAGACCCAGTACTTC. This translates into CASSTGQGAETQYF.

Written as DNA, the CDR3 is TGTGCCAGCAGCTTCGCGGGCCCCAGCTTCGTAGCTAACTATGGCTACACCTTC. The encoded protein is CASSFAGPSFVANYGYTF. The chain links TRBV7-9 to TRBJ1-2; the D is unclear. CDR3 size: 18 residues. V gave up 3 bases and J gave up 0 bases, with 20 bases separating them. Germline assignment: CDR1 SEHNR and CDR2 FQNEAQ (reference sequence).

The V and J genes are TRBV9 and TRBJ2-1; no clear D gene. The CDR3 runs to 12 residues. Germline-derived CDR1 and CDR2 are SGDLS and YYNGEE. V shed 0 bases and J shed 10 bases, with 8 bases lying between them. CDR3 amino acids: CASSVEWSEQFF. The DNA of the CDR3 is TGTGCCAGCAGCGTAGAATGGTCCGAGCAGTTCTTC. Filled out from reference TRBV9 and TRBJ2-1, the complete variable domain reads DSGVTQTPKHLITATGQRVTLRCSPRSGDLSVYWYQQSLDQGLQFLIQYYNGEERAKGNILERFSAQQFPDLHSELNLSSLELGDSALYFCASSVEWSEQFFGPGTRLTVL.